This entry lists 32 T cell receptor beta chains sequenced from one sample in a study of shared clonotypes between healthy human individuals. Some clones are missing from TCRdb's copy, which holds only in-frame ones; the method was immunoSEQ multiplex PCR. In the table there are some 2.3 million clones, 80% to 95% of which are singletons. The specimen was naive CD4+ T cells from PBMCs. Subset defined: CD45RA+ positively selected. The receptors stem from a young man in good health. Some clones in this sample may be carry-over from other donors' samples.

In DNA form, the CDR3 reads TGTGCCAGCAGCTTGGGAGGCTCAGGGAGAGGCACTGAAGCTTTCTTT. Its translation is CASSLGGSGRGTEAFF. The J gene is TRBJ1-1, the V gene TRBV5-5; tentatively, D is TRBD1 (5 bases). Germline CDR1 reads SGHKS; CDR2 reads YYEKEE (reference sequence). The CDR3 has 16 amino acids. V gave up 0 bases and J gave up 4 bases, with 16 bases separating them.

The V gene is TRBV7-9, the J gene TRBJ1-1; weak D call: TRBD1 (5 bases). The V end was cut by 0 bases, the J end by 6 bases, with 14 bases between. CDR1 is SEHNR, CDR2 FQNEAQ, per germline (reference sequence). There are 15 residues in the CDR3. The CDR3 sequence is CASSLANGGSPEAFF. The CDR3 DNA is TGTGCCAGCAGCTTAGCGAACGGGGGGAGCCCTGAAGCTTTCTTT.

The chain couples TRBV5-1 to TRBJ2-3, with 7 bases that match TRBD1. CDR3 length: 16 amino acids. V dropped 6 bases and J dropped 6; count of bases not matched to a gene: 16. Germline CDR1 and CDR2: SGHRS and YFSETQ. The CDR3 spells CASTMNSGTVVDTQYF. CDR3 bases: TGCGCCAGCACCATGAACTCCGGGACAGTGGTGGATACGCAGTATTTT.

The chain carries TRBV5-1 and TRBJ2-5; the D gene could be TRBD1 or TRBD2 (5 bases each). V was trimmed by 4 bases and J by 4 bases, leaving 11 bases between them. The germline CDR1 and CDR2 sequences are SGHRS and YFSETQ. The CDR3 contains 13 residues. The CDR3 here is CASSTGPRETQYF. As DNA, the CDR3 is TGCGCCAGCAGCACGGGACCGAGAGAGACCCAGTACTTC. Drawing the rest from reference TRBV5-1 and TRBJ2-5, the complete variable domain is KAGVTQTPRYLIKTRGQQVTLSCSPISGHRSVSWYQQTPGQGLQFLFEYFSETQRNKGNFPGRFSGRQFSNSRSEMNVSTLELGDSALYLCASSTGPRETQYFGPGTRLLVL.

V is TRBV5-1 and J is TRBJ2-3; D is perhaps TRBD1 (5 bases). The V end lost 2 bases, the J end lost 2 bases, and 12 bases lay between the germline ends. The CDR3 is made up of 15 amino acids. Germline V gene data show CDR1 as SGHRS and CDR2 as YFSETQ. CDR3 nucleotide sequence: TGCGCCAGCAGCTTTGCCCGACAGTCCACAGATACGCAGTATTTT. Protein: CASSFARQSTDTQYF.

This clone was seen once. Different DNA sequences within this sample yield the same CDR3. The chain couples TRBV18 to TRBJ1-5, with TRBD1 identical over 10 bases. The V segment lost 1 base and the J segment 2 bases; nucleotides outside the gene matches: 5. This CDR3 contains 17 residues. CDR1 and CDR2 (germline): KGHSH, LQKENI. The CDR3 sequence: CASSPQHGTGGNQPQHF. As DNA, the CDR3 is TGTGCCAGCTCACCACAGCACGGGACAGGGGGCAATCAGCCCCAGCATTTT.

The chain's CDR3 is CAWSRGTSSLFDEQFF. In DNA, the CDR3 is TGTGCCTGGAGTCGGGGGACTAGCTCTCTATTCGATGAGCAGTTCTTC. This chain uses TRBV30 with TRBJ2-1; 9 bases agree with TRBD2. The CDR3 runs to 16 residues. The V gene end was trimmed by 2 bases and the J gene end by 8 bases; junction bases not matched to a gene: 13. CDR1 is GTSNPN, CDR2 SVGIG, per germline (reference sequence).

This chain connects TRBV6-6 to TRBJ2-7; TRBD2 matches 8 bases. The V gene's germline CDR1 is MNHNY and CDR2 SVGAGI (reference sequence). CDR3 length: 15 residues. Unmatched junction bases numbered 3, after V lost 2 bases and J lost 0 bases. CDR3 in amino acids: CASSYDSGASYEQYF. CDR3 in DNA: TGTGCCAGCAGTTACGATAGCGGGGCCTCCTACGAGCAGTACTTC.

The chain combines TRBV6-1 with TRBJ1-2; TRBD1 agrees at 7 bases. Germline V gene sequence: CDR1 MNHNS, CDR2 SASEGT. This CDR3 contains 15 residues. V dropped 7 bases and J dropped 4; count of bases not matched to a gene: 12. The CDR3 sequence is CASTVTGADSYGYTF. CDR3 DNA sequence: TGTGCCAGCACTGTAACAGGGGCGGACAGCTATGGCTACACCTTC.

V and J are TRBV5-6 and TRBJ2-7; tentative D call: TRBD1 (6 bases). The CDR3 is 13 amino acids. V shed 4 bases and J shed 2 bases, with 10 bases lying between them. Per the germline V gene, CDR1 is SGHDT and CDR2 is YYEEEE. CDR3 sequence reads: CASSGTLTYEQYF. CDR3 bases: TGTGCCAGCAGCGGGACACTGACCTACGAGCAGTACTTC.

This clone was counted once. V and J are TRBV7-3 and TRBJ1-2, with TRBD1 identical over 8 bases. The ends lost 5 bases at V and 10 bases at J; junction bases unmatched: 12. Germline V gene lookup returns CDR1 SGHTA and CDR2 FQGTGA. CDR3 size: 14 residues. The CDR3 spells CASSPEGQVTPYTF. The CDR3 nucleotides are TGTGCCAGCAGCCCCGAGGGACAGGTTACTCCCTACACCTTC.

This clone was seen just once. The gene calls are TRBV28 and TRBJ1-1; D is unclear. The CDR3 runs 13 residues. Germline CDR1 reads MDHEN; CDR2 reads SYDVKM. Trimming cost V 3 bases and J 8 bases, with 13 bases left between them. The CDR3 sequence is CASSFIRTAEAFF. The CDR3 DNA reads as TGTGCCAGCAGTTTTATTCGGACGGCCGAAGCTTTCTTT.

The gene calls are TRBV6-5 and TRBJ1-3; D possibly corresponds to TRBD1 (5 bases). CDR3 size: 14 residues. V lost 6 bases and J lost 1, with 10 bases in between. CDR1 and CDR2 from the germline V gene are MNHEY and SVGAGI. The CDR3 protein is CASRSGGSGNTIYF. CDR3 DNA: TGTGCCAGCAGATCTGGGGGTTCTGGAAACACCATATATTTT.

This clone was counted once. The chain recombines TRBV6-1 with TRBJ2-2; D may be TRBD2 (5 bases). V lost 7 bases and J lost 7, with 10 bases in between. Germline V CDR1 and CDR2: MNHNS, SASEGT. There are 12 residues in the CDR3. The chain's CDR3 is CASTGFGGELFF. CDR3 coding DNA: TGTGCCAGCACGGGATTTGGCGGGGAGCTGTTTTTT.

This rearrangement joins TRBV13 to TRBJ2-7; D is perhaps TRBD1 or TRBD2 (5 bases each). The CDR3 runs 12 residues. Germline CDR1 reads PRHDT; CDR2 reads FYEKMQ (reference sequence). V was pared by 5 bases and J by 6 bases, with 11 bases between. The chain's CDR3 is CASSRNGAEQYF. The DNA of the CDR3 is TGTGCCAGCAGCCGCAACGGGGCCGAGCAGTACTTC.

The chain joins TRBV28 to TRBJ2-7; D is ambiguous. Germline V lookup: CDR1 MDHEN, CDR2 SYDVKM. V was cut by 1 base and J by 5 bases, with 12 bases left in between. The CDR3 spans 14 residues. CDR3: CASSLFRSMNEQYF. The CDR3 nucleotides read TGTGCCAGCAGTTTATTTAGGAGTATGAACGAGCAGTACTTC.

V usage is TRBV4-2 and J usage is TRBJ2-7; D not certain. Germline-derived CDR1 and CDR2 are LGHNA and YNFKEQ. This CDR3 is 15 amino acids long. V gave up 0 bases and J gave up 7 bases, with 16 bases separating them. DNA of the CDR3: TGTGCCAGCAGCCAAGATATGAGCCCTGACTGGGAGCAGTACTTC. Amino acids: CASSQDMSPDWEQYF.

The CDR3 spells CASSLEGLWGAEQYF. CDR3 coding DNA: TGCGCCAGCAGCTTGGAAGGTTTGTGGGGCGCCGAGCAGTACTTC. The J gene is TRBJ2-7, the V gene TRBV5-1, with D possibly matching TRBD1 (5 bases). Germline V gene lookup returns CDR1 SGHRS and CDR2 YFSETQ. The CDR3 has 15 residues. Trimming stripped 0 bases from V and 6 bases from J, with 16 bases between.

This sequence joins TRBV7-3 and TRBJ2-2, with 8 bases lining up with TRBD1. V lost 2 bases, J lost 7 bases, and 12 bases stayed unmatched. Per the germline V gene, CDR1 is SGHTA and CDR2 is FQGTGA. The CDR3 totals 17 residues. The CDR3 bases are TGTGCCAGCAGCTTATTTGGACAGGGCGTAGTTGACGGGGAGCTGTTTTTT. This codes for CASSLFGQGVVDGELFF.

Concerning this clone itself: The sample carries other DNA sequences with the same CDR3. CDR3 protein: CSVRTAGANVLTF. The DNA of the CDR3 is TGCAGCGTCCGGACAGCTGGGGCCAACGTCCTGACTTTC. V usage is TRBV29-1 and J usage is TRBJ2-6; D perhaps matches TRBD1 (6 bases). The CDR3 is 13 amino acids. Germline V gene data show CDR1 as SQVTM and CDR2 as ANQGSEA. Trimming left V 6 bases short and J 2 bases short, with 8 bases between.

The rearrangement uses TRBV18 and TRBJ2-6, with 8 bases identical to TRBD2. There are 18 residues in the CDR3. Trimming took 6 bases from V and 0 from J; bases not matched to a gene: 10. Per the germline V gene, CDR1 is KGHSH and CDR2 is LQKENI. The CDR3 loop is CASSQLTSASSGANVLTF. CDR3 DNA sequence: TGTGCCAGCTCCCAACTGACTAGCGCCAGCTCTGGGGCCAACGTCCTGACTTTC.

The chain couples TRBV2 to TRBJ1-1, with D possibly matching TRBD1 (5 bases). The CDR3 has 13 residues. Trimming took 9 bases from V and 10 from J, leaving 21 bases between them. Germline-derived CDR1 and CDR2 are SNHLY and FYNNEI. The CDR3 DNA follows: TGTGCCAGTGGGGGAACAGGTTCTGCAGGAGCTTTCTTT. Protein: CASGGTGSAGAFF.

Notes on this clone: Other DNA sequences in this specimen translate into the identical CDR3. The CDR3 bases are TGTGCCAGCAGTTTATCCCACGAGCAGTACTTC. Its translation is CASSLSHEQYF. The rearrangement joins TRBV28 to TRBJ2-7, with D hard to call. The V gene's germline CDR1 is MDHEN and CDR2 SYDVKM. The V gene lost 1 base and the J gene lost 5 bases, with 3 bases spanning the gap. The CDR3 runs 11 residues.

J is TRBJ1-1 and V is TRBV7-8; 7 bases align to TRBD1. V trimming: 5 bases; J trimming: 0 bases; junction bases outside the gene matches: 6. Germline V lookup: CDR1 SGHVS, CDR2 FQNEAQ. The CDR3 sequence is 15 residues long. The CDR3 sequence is CASSLPTGMNTEAFF. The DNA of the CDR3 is TGTGCCAGCAGCCTTCCGACAGGGATGAACACTGAAGCTTTCTTT.

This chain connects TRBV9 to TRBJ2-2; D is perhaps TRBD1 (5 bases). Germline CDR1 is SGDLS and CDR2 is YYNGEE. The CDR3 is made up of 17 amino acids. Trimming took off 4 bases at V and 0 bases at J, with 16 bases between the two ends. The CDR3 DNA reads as TGTGCCAGCAGCCCCGGACACGCTACCTCGAACACCGGGGAGCTGTTTTTT. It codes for CASSPGHATSNTGELFF. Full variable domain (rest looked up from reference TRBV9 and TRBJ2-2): DSGVTQTPKHLITATGQRVTLRCSPRSGDLSVYWYQQSLDQGLQFLIQYYNGEERAKGNILERFSAQQFPDLHSELNLSSLELGDSALYFCASSPGHATSNTGELFFGEGSRLTVL.

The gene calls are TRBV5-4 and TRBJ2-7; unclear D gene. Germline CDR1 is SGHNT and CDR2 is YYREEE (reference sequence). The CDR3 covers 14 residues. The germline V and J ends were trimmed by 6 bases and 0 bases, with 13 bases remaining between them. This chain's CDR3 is CASTTTPSSYEQYF. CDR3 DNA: TGTGCCAGCACCACGACGCCTAGCTCCTACGAGCAGTACTTC.

In DNA, the CDR3 is TGTGCCAGCTCACTCGGACAGACAGATACGCAGTATTTT. Amino acid sequence: CASSLGQTDTQYF. The chain links TRBV18 to TRBJ2-3; D perhaps matches TRBD1 (6 bases). Trimming left V 4 bases short and J 3 bases short, with 8 bases between. The CDR3 has 13 residues. The germline V gene has CDR1 KGHSH and CDR2 LQKENI.

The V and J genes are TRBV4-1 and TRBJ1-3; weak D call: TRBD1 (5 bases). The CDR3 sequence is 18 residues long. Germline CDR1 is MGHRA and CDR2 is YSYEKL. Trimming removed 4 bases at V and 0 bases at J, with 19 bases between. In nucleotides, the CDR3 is TGCGCCAGCAGCCCACTCGCGGCTTGGGACCTCTCTGGAAACACCATATATTTT. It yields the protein CASSPLAAWDLSGNTIYF.

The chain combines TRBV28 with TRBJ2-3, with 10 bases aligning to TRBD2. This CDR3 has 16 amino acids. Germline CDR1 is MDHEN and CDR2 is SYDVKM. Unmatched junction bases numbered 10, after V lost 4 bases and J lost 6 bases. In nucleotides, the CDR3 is TGTGCCAGCAGTTCCCGAAGCGGGAGGGCCGCGGATACGCAGTATTTT. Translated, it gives CASSSRSGRAADTQYF.

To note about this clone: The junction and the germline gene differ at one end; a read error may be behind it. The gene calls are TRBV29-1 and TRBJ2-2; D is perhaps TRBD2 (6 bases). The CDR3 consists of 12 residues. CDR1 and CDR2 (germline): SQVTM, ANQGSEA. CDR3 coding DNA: TGTGGGGCCCGGGGGTTGACCGGGGAGCTGTTTTTT. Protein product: CGARGLTGELFF.

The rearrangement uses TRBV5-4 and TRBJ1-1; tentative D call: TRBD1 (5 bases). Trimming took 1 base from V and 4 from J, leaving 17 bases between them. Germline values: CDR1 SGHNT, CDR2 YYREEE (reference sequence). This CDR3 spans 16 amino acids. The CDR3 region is CASSLRRAGGPTEAFF. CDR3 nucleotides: TGTGCCAGCAGCTTGAGACGGGCGGGGGGACCCACTGAAGCTTTCTTT.

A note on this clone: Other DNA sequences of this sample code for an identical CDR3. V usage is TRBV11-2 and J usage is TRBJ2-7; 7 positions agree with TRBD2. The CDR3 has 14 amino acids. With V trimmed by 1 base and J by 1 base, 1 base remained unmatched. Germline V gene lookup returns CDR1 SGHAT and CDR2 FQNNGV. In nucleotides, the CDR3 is TGTGCCAGCAGCTTAGTGCGGGGGTCCTACGAGCAGTACTTC. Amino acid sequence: CASSLVRGSYEQYF.